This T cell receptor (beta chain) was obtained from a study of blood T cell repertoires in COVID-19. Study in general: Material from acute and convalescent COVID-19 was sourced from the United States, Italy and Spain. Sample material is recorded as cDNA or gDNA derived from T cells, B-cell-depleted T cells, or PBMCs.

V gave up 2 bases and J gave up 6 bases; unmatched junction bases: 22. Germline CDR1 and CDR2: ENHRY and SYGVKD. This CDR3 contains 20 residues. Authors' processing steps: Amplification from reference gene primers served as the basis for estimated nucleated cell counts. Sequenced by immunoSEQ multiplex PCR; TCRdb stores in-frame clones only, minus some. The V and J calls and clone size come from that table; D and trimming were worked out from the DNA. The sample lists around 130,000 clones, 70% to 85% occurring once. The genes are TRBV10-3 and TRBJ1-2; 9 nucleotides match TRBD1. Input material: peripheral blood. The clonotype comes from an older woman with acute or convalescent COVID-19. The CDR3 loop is CAISEGLIAGSPTGGDGYTF. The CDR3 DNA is TGTGCCATCAGTGAGGGTTTAATAGCCGGGTCCCCTACAGGGGGCGATGGCTACACCTTC.